Described below is a single T cell receptor beta chain sequence and its context. Its antigen is still unknown. This CDR3 contains 16 residues. Germline lookup yields CDR1 MNHNY and CDR2 SVGAGI (reference sequence). V lost 0 bases to trimming and J lost 3 bases, with 14 bases between them. The data stem from a study of T-cell memory formation after mild COVID-19. TCRdb fed the 5' RACE reads into MiXCR, producing one record per CDR3 protein. The data show approximately 260,000 distinct CDR3 sequences, less than 20% seen once. Broader study findings: CD4/CD8 balance characterized clones contracting day 15 to 85, and CD4+ skew characterized later expanders. In second-wave clones peaking day 37, SARS-CoV-2 specificity remained unconfirmed. CD4+ clones that contracted lay mainly in CM and EM; CD8+ ones lay in EMRA.

Sample: PBMCs or a T cell subset sorted from them (not recorded which). The TCR comes from a man between 18 and 29 years old who had mild COVID-19 (a few samples of this study predate the infection). Cell type and time point are not known. This chain uses TRBV6-6 with TRBJ1-2; unclear D gene. The CDR3 is CASSYSDLVAHYGYTF. CDR3 bases: TGTGCCAGCAGTTACTCGGACCTGGTGGCGCACTATGGCTACACCTTC.